This record looks at one TCR beta chain sequence and its context. Generated by immunoSEQ multiplex PCR, the TCRdb table keeps only in-frame clones and is missing some. The sample lists roughly 700,000 clones; more than 75% were seen once. This record belongs to a study of shared T cell receptors in the human thymus. The CDR3 extends over 15 amino acids. V was pared by 7 bases and J by 4 bases, with 16 bases between. The germline V gene has CDR1 MNHEY and CDR2 SVGAGI. The same sample was also used in a study of human thymus T cells.

Sequenced: thymocytes. This clonotype originated in a boy under two years old with a congenital heart defect. The chain is built from TRBV6-5 and TRBJ2-2, with D possibly being TRBD2 (6 bases). CDR3 protein: CASTRLGGGTGELFF. CDR3 DNA: TGTGCCAGCACTCGACTGGGGGGAGGCACCGGGGAGCTGTTTTTT.